Each of the 15 T cell receptor beta chains below was sequenced from the same sample in a study of long-term antiretroviral therapy in people with HIV. Survey-level resolution applied to immunoSEQ assay v3.0. Profiling relied on immunoSEQ multiplex PCR, and the TCRdb table lists in-frame clones only, not all of them. In the table there are about 21,000 clones, 85% of which are singletons. The material was unsorted PBMCs, obtained 4 years after starting antiretroviral therapy. The receptors originated from a man aged 18 to 29 with HIV.

The chain is built from TRBV18 and TRBJ2-1, with D uncertain. The V gene's germline CDR1 is KGHSH and CDR2 LQKENI. There are 16 residues in the CDR3. The germline V and J ends were trimmed by 2 bases and 8 bases, with 19 bases remaining between them. This chain's CDR3 is CASSPSISGQLDEQFF. For the CDR3, the DNA is TGTGCCAGCTCACCAAGCATCAGTGGGCAGTTGGATGAGCAGTTCTTC.

The chain recombines TRBV7-9 with TRBJ2-5; 8 bases align to TRBD2. This CDR3 region has 15 residues. Germline CDR1 reads SEHNR; CDR2 reads FQNEAQ (reference sequence). Trimming removed 5 bases from V and 4 bases from J; junction bases left unmatched: 9. CDR3 DNA: TGTGCCAGCAGCGTCCAGTTCGGGGGGGGAGAGACCCAGTACTTC. It translates to CASSVQFGGGETQYF.

This clone showed up just once. This rearrangement joins TRBV27 to TRBJ2-2; 7 positions match TRBD2. Looked up from germline, CDR1 is MNHEY and CDR2 is SMNVEV (reference sequence). The CDR3 runs to 17 residues. The junction had 13 bases not matched to a gene; V was cut back by 8 bases and J by 1 base. The CDR3 DNA sequence: TGTGCCAGCGCCCCGATTGGAGCGGGGAAGAACACCGGGGAGCTGTTTTTT. Its protein is CASAPIGAGKNTGELFF.

This clone was observed a single time. The rearrangement uses TRBV6-5 and TRBJ1-4, with D unclear. This CDR3 comprises 13 residues. Trimming removed 8 bases at V and 2 bases at J, with 9 bases between. Germline V gene data show CDR1 as MNHEY and CDR2 as SVGAGI. The CDR3 bases are TGTGCCAGCCAGGATTTCACTAATGAAAAACTGTTTTTT. Protein: CASQDFTNEKLFF.

This clone showed up just a few times. This chain links TRBV10-1 with TRBJ2-3, with 9 positions matching TRBD2. CDR1 is WNHNN, CDR2 SYGVQD, per germline (reference sequence). Trimming at V came to 1 base and at J to 5 bases, leaving 4 bases not matched to a gene. The CDR3 is 15 residues long. As DNA, the CDR3 is TGCGCCAGCAGTGAGTTCAGCGGGGGGAAAGATACGCAGTATTTT. Translation gives CASSEFSGGKDTQYF.

The gene calls are TRBV5-5 and TRBJ2-7; 7 bases are shared with TRBD1. V gave up 0 bases and J gave up 1 base; unmatched junction bases: 4. The CDR3 loop spans 15 amino acids. In germline, CDR1 is SGHKS, CDR2 YYEKEE (reference sequence). The DNA of the CDR3 is TGTGCCAGCAGCTTGGAGGGGGCAGATTCCTACGAGCAGTACTTC. This encodes CASSLEGADSYEQYF.

This clone was seen only once. This chain links TRBV18 with TRBJ1-2, with 8 nucleotides matching TRBD1. Germline CDR1 KGHSH, CDR2 LQKENI. The V segment lost 3 bases and the J segment 4 bases; nucleotides outside the gene matches: 4. The CDR3 has 14 residues. CDR3 nucleotide sequence: TGTGCCAGCTCACCGGGGGACAGGCTCTATGGCTACACCTTC. It is translated as CASSPGDRLYGYTF.

The chain couples TRBV28 to TRBJ1-5; D perhaps matches TRBD1 (5 bases). Per the germline V gene, CDR1 is MDHEN and CDR2 is SYDVKM. The CDR3 has 13 amino acids. Deletions cut 3 bases from V and 7 bases from J, with 10 bases between. The CDR3 here is CASSFRAEQPQHF. DNA for the CDR3: TGTGCCAGCAGTTTCAGGGCTGAGCAGCCCCAGCATTTT. Based on the CDR3 plus reference TRBV28 and TRBJ1-5, the full variable domain is DVKVTQSSRYLVKRTGEKVFLECVQDMDHENMFWYRQDPGLGLRLIYFSYDVKMKEKGDIPEGYSVSREKKERFSLILESASTNQTSMYLCASSFRAEQPQHFGDGTRLSIL.

The rearrangement joins TRBV28 to TRBJ1-1; TRBD1 matches at 9 bases. This CDR3 contains 16 residues. Germline V gene data show CDR1 as MDHEN and CDR2 as SYDVKM. V dropped 4 bases and J dropped 0; count of bases not matched to a gene: 6. DNA of the CDR3: TGTGCCAGCAGTTGGGGGACAGGGACACTGAACACTGAAGCTTTCTTT. Translated, it gives CASSWGTGTLNTEAFF.

The CDR3 protein is CASSPTLAGAPDTQYF. As DNA, the CDR3 is TGTGCCAGCAGCCCAACTCTAGCGGGGGCGCCAGATACGCAGTATTTT. The chain combines TRBV7-9 with TRBJ2-3; TRBD2 agrees at 10 bases. The CDR3 spans 16 residues. Trimming cost V 5 bases and J 4 bases; bases outside gene matches: 9. Germline V gene data show CDR1 as SEHNR and CDR2 as FQNEAQ (reference sequence).

This chain uses TRBV4-1 with TRBJ1-2; maybe TRBD1 (5 bases). V lost 0 bases to trimming and J lost 4 bases, with 21 bases between them. Germline V gene data show CDR1 as MGHRA and CDR2 as YSYEKL. This CDR3 is built from 18 residues. The CDR3 sequence is CASSQEISTGTLIYGYTF. CDR3 sequence (DNA): TGCGCCAGCAGCCAAGAAATAAGTACCGGGACGTTAATCTATGGCTACACCTTC.

The chain employs TRBV6-1 and TRBJ1-5, with a possible D match to TRBD1 (5 bases). This CDR3 contains 17 residues. Germline lookup yields CDR1 MNHNS and CDR2 SASEGT. Trimming removed 4 bases from V and 5 bases from J, with 21 bases in between. CDR3: CASSGFPSQGRHQPQHF. As DNA, the CDR3 is TGTGCCAGCAGTGGGTTCCCTTCGCAGGGTCGTCATCAGCCCCAGCATTTT.

The V and J genes are TRBV5-1 and TRBJ2-2; possibly TRBD1 for D (6 bases). Trimming stripped 6 bases from V and 3 bases from J, with 18 bases between. The germline CDR1 and CDR2 sequences are SGHRS and YFSETQ. The CDR3 runs 16 residues. In DNA, the CDR3 is TGCGCCAGCACCCCCCCCGAATCAGGGGACACCGGGGAGCTGTTTTTT. Translating gives CASTPPESGDTGELFF.

DNA of the CDR3: TGTGCCAGCAGCTTTTCTAACCAAGAGACCCAGTACTTC. Translated: CASSFSNQETQYF. The chain is built from TRBV11-2 and TRBJ2-5; D is unresolved. The germline gives CDR1 SGHAT, CDR2 FQNNGV. The CDR3 runs 13 residues. V was clipped by 3 bases and J by 0 bases, with 5 bases between them.

The chain joins TRBV4-2 to TRBJ1-4, with D perhaps matching TRBD1 (5 bases). The V end was cut by 1 base, the J end by 0 bases, with 12 bases between. There are 17 residues in the CDR3. Looked up from germline, CDR1 is LGHNA and CDR2 is YNFKEQ. CDR3 residues: CASSQGGAVATNEKLFF. The CDR3 DNA reads TGTGCCAGCAGCCAAGGCGGGGCAGTTGCAACTAATGAAAAACTGTTTTTT.